Following are 25 T cell receptor beta chains from one sample sequenced in a study of blood T cell repertoires in COVID-19. The data were produced by immunoSEQ multiplex PCR, yet TCRdb's version contains in-frame clones alone and is incomplete. The data show over 90,000 clones, 87% seen once. The source material was peripheral blood. Receptor source: a human donor in a cohort sampled during active COVID-19.

The V and J genes are TRBV4-2 and TRBJ2-4; 11 bases map to TRBD2. CDR3 length equals 17 residues. CDR1 is LGHNA, CDR2 YNFKEQ, per germline. V gave up 1 base and J gave up 7 bases; unmatched junction bases: 9. The CDR3, as DNA: TGTGCCAGCAGCCAAGGGGTAGGGACTAGCGGTCACAACATTCAGTACTTC. Translating it yields CASSQGVGTSGHNIQYF.

The chain links TRBV12-3 or TRBV12-4 to TRBJ1-1; D gene unclear. The V and J ends lost 2 bases and 5 bases respectively, with 9 bases between them. This CDR3 comprises 13 residues. The CDR3 protein is CASSLRTETEAFF. CDR3 sequence (DNA): TGTGCCAGCAGTTTAAGGACTGAGACTGAAGCTTTCTTT.

V gene TRBV28 combines with J gene TRBJ1-1, with D maybe TRBD1 (6 bases). The V gene's germline CDR1 is MDHEN and CDR2 SYDVKM. V was cut by 4 bases and J by 4 bases, with 16 bases left in between. The CDR3 sequence is 15 residues long. The DNA of the CDR3 is TGTGCCAGCAGTTGGGGGCGTCAGGGGACCACTGAAGCTTTCTTT. It translates to CASSWGRQGTTEAFF.

The gene calls are TRBV2 and TRBJ2-7; D unresolved. The CDR3 runs to 11 residues. Germline CDR1 is SNHLY and CDR2 is FYNNEI. Trimming left V 5 bases short and J 1 base short, with 3 bases between. The CDR3 here is CASSQSYEQYF. CDR3 nucleotide sequence: TGTGCCAGCAGTCAGTCCTACGAGCAGTACTTC. The complete variable domain, with remaining parts taken from reference TRBV2 and TRBJ2-7, reads EPEVTQTPSHQVTQMGQEVILRCVPISNHLYFYWYRQILGQKVEFLVSFYNNEISEKSEIFDDQFSVERPDGSNFTLKIRSTKLEDSAMYFCASSQSYEQYFGPGTRLTVT.

The V call is TRBV29-1, the J call TRBJ2-2; D ambiguous. The CDR3 spans 13 residues. The V end lost 3 bases, the J end lost 7 bases, and 12 bases lay between the germline ends. CDR1 SQVTM and CDR2 ANQGSEA come from the germline V gene. This chain's CDR3 is CSVEAYGYGELFF. The DNA of the CDR3 is TGCAGCGTTGAGGCGTACGGGTACGGGGAGCTGTTTTTT.

The V gene is TRBV18, the J gene TRBJ2-7; D is unclear. This CDR3 contains 13 residues. The V end lost 3 bases, the J end lost 6 bases, and 12 bases lay between the germline ends. CDR1 and CDR2 from the germline V gene are KGHSH and LQKENI. The CDR3 spells CASSPNPHSEQYF. The CDR3, as DNA: TGTGCCAGCTCACCCAATCCACACAGCGAGCAGTACTTC.

J is TRBJ2-1 and V is TRBV6-5; the match to TRBD2 covers 8 bases. Germline V lookup: CDR1 MNHEY, CDR2 SVGAGI. V was clipped by 0 bases and J by 8 bases; unmatched bases: 3. The CDR3 has 14 amino acids. CDR3 loop: CASSYSKREHEQFF. The CDR3 nucleotides are TGTGCCAGCAGTTACTCAAAGCGGGAGCATGAGCAGTTCTTC.

The chain carries TRBV9 and TRBJ2-7, with 8 bases matching TRBD2. Germline CDR1 SGDLS, CDR2 YYNGEE. V lost 3 bases and J lost 3; bases outside the gene matches: 11. The CDR3 extends over 16 amino acids. This CDR3 is CASSATPGLGVYEQYF. For the CDR3, the DNA is TGTGCCAGCAGCGCGACACCGGGACTAGGGGTCTACGAGCAGTACTTC.

CDR3 region: CASSLVIDTEAFF. The CDR3, as DNA: TGTGCCAGCAGCTTAGTGATAGACACTGAAGCTTTCTTT. The V and J genes are TRBV7-9 and TRBJ1-1; D is unresolved. Germline CDR1 SEHNR, CDR2 FQNEAQ (reference sequence). The CDR3 covers 13 residues. V lost 1 base and J 3 bases, leaving 6 bases between the germline ends.

The gene calls are TRBV5-1 and TRBJ2-1; D gene unclear. Germline V CDR1 and CDR2: SGHRS, YFSETQ. The CDR3 is 16 residues long. The germline V and J ends were trimmed by 0 bases and 3 bases, with 13 bases remaining between them. CDR3: CASSLAPGFGYNEQFF. The CDR3 DNA reads TGCGCCAGCAGCTTGGCACCGGGTTTCGGCTACAATGAGCAGTTCTTC.

V is TRBV6-5 and J is TRBJ1-5; possibly TRBD1 for D (6 bases). There are 14 residues in the CDR3. Trimming cost V 5 bases and J 7 bases, with 15 bases left between them. Germline CDR1 MNHEY, CDR2 SVGAGI. The CDR3 DNA sequence: TGTGCCAGCAGTACGGGACACCATTCCCAGCCCCAGCATTTT. Protein: CASSTGHHSQPQHF.

The chain has TRBV29-1 and TRBJ2-2; TRBD1 aligns across 8 bases. This CDR3 spans 14 amino acids. J gave up 0 bases and V 7 bases, and 4 bases lay outside the gene matches. Germline values: CDR1 SQVTM, CDR2 ANQGSEA. The CDR3 loop reads CSGRQGSNTGELFF. CDR3 DNA sequence: TGCAGCGGGAGACAGGGGTCGAACACCGGGGAGCTGTTTTTT.

This clone has more than one count but fewer than ten. The V gene is TRBV11-1, the J gene TRBJ1-1; no reliable D call. Between the trimmed V and J ends, which lost 1 base and 3 bases, there was a span of 6 bases. Germline CDR1 reads SGHAT; CDR2 reads FQDESV (reference sequence). This CDR3 is built from 13 residues. The CDR3 loop reads CASSLVGDTEAFF. DNA for the CDR3: TGTGCCAGCAGCTTAGTCGGGGACACTGAAGCTTTCTTT.

This sequence joins TRBV7-8 and TRBJ1-2, with 11 positions matching TRBD1. V lost 1 base and J lost 4; bases outside the gene matches: 5. The germline gives CDR1 SGHVS, CDR2 FQNEAQ. This CDR3 has 16 amino acids. CDR3 nucleotides: TGTGCCAGCAGCTTAGGTGTTGGGACAGGGGGCTATGGCTACACCTTC. As protein: CASSLGVGTGGYGYTF.

V gene TRBV28 combines with J gene TRBJ1-5; 8 nucleotides align to TRBD1. CDR1 MDHEN and CDR2 SYDVKM come from the germline V gene. The V and J ends lost 7 bases and 2 bases, in that order; junction bases with no gene match: 13. This CDR3 has 17 amino acids. The CDR3 region is CASTIPRDRRGNQPQHF. As DNA, the CDR3 is TGTGCCAGCACCATTCCCCGGGACAGGAGAGGCAATCAGCCCCAGCATTTT.

This clone has a count of ten or more. The chain carries TRBV7-9 and TRBJ2-7; D call uncertain. The CDR3 runs to 15 residues. Germline V gene data show CDR1 as SEHNR and CDR2 as FQNEAQ (reference sequence). With 5 bases removed from V and 4 bases from J, the gap between germline ends came to 18 bases. This chain's CDR3 is CASSRDTIILYEQYF. The CDR3 nucleotides are TGTGCCAGCAGCCGCGACACCATAATCCTTTACGAGCAGTACTTC.

This clone showed up just once. The chain carries TRBV5-4 and TRBJ2-7; the D gene is possibly TRBD2 (6 bases). Germline-derived CDR1 and CDR2 are SGHNT and YYREEE (reference sequence). The CDR3 has 16 residues. V was pared by 2 bases and J by 2 bases, with 17 bases between. CDR3 coding DNA: TGTGCCAGCAGCTTACATAGCGGAGGTACCCCCTACGAGCAGTACTTC. This sequence encodes CASSLHSGGTPYEQYF.

In its sample, this clone was seen a few times. The chain combines TRBV18 with TRBJ2-7; 8 positions match TRBD2. Trimming at V came to 3 bases and at J to 4 bases, leaving 5 bases not matched to a gene. There are 14 residues in the CDR3. Germline V gene sequence: CDR1 KGHSH, CDR2 LQKENI. CDR3 amino acids: CASSPLGRVYEQYF. DNA for the CDR3: TGTGCCAGCTCACCCCTCGGGAGGGTTTACGAGCAGTACTTC. The variable domain in full, with the rest retrieved from reference TRBV18 and TRBJ2-7, is NAGVMQNPRHLVRRRGQEARLRCSPMKGHSHVYWYRQLPEEGLKFMVYLQKENIIDESGMPKERFSAEFPKEGPSILRIQQVVRGDSAAYFCASSPLGRVYEQYFGPGTRLTVT.

V and J are TRBV20-1 and TRBJ1-1, with D perhaps matching TRBD1 (6 bases). Germline V gene sequence: CDR1 DFQATT, CDR2 SNEGSKA (reference sequence). The CDR3 is 14 residues long. V lost 3 bases, J lost 0 bases, and 11 bases lay in between. This chain's CDR3 is CSASGAGVNTEAFF. CDR3 DNA sequence: TGCAGTGCTAGTGGTGCAGGGGTGAACACTGAAGCTTTCTTT.

The chain links TRBV19 to TRBJ2-1; TRBD1 agrees at 9 bases. Germline trimming cut 5 bases from V and 3 bases from J; bases unmatched to any gene: 5. The CDR3 extends over 15 amino acids. Germline values: CDR1 LNHDA, CDR2 SQIVND (reference sequence). This chain's CDR3 is CASSFGTGNYNEQFF. The CDR3 region has the DNA TGTGCCAGTAGTTTCGGGACAGGGAACTACAATGAGCAGTTCTTC.

The rearrangement links TRBV10-1 to TRBJ2-2, with D possibly being TRBD2 (5 bases). This CDR3 contains 16 residues. Trimming stripped 5 bases from V and 0 bases from J, with 13 bases between. CDR1 is WNHNN and CDR2 is SYGVQD in the germline V gene (reference sequence). The CDR3 loop reads CASSTRRAANTGELFF. In DNA, the CDR3 is TGCGCCAGCAGTACTAGAAGGGCGGCGAACACCGGGGAGCTGTTTTTT.

The chain couples TRBV27 to TRBJ2-7; no clear D. In germline, CDR1 is MNHEY, CDR2 SMNVEV (reference sequence). V dropped 3 bases and J dropped 2 bases, with 8 bases sitting between them. This CDR3 is built from 13 residues. CDR3 nucleotides: TGTGCCAGCAGTTTCCACAGCACCTACGAGCAGTACTTC. Protein product: CASSFHSTYEQYF.

CDR3 DNA sequence: TGTGCCAGCTCACCGCGATCACAGGGGGCAACTAATGAAAAACTGTTTTTT. Its protein is CASSPRSQGATNEKLFF. The rearrangement uses TRBV18 and TRBJ1-4; 8 nucleotides align to TRBD1. Unmatched junction bases numbered 6, after V lost 3 bases and J lost 0 bases. Germline CDR1 is KGHSH and CDR2 is LQKENI. The CDR3 is 17 residues long.

As to this clone: An end of the junction does not agree with germline; a read error may underlie this. The V and J genes are TRBV5-6 and TRBJ2-7, with 9 bases matching TRBD1. The CDR3 is 15 residues long. The germline V gene has CDR1 SGHDT and CDR2 YYEEEE. The CDR3 is CASRLDRGVSYEQYF. CDR3 nucleotide sequence: TGTGCCAGCAGGTTGGACAGGGGAGTTAGCTACGAGCAGTACTTC.

This clone came up a few times. This chain joins TRBV2 and TRBJ2-1; 8 nucleotides align to TRBD2. Trimming cost V 7 bases and J 5 bases; bases outside gene matches: 7. The CDR3 length is 14 residues. In germline, CDR1 is SNHLY, CDR2 FYNNEI. The CDR3 DNA follows: TGTGCCAGCACTCGGACTAGCTTCGACAATGAGCAGTTCTTC. This translates into CASTRTSFDNEQFF. Full variable domain (remainder filled in from reference TRBV2 and TRBJ2-1): EPEVTQTPSHQVTQMGQEVILRCVPISNHLYFYWYRQILGQKVEFLVSFYNNEISEKSEIFDDQFSVERPDGSNFTLKIRSTKLEDSAMYFCASTRTSFDNEQFFGPGTRLTVL.